This T cell receptor beta chain emerged from a study of regulatory T cells in long-lasting Graves disease. Study-wide points: TCR diversity was lower in persistent Graves' patients (versus newly diagnosed ones).

Time point denoted: persistent/refractory GD, antithyroid drugs over 5 years with positive TRAb. RNA extracted from PBMCs served as the sequencing template. Collection of peripheral blood (about 10 milliliters) was done using EDTA tubes. This clonotype came up a few times. Antigen specificity is unknown. Relying on iRepertoire HTBI primers and Arm-PCR of CDR3 regions, the team built TCR beta libraries. Authors' processing steps: Identification of gene segments yielded approximately 62 TRBV and more than eleven TRBJ across samples. TCRdb independently ran MiXCR on the multiplex PCR reads; one entry per CDR3 protein. TCRdb's processing, not the authors' own work, is the source of the V and J calls. The table shows hundreds of thousands of distinct CDR3 sequences, with 30% occurring only once. V was cut by 8 bases and J by 2 bases, with 22 bases left in between. From germline, CDR1 is SGHAT and CDR2 FQDESV (reference sequence). The CDR3 is 18 residues long.

Specimen: peripheral blood mononuclear cells (PBMCs), collected when the disease was refractory, from a patient treated with antithyroid drugs. The TCR was taken from a female donor with Graves disease. The chain joins TRBV11-1 to TRBJ2-6; D might be TRBD1 or TRBD2, each matching 5 bases. DNA of the CDR3: TGTGCCAGCGGCATAGAGGGGTCCTTGTCCGCTGGGGCCAACGTCCTGACTTTC. The encoded protein is CASGIEGSLSAGANVLTF. Full variable domain (rest looked up from reference TRBV11-1 and TRBJ2-6): EAEVAQSPRYKITEKSQAVAFWCDPISGHATLYWYRQILGQGPELLVQFQDESVVDDSQLPKDRFSAERLKGVDSTLKIQPAELGDSAMYLCASGIEGSLSAGANVLTFGAGSRLTVL.